These 6 T cell receptor beta chains were sequenced from one sample in a study of post-analysis software for immune sequencing data (dated by TCRdb to the mid-2010s). Libraries came from PCR. The listed sequencing device is Illumina HiSeq 2500. To reduce PCR and sequencing biases, unique molecular identifiers were incorporated into the TCR beta cDNA libraries. The public reads were reanalyzed by TCRdb: fastp trimming at Q25, MiXCR alignment, in-frame beta chains only. Each entry merges the rows of one CDR3 protein and shows their most common DNA and genes. For this sample there are about 540,000 distinct CDR3 sequences; around 34% appear just once. Of the sample, approximately 6% is held by the ten largest clones. On the study overall, not on this receptor specifically: Four or five TRBV segments, including TRBV5-6, TRBV5-1 and TRBV20-1, were significantly more frequent in patients than controls.

Antigen specificity for these receptors is unknown. The sequenced sample was blood. The receptors come from a girl aged 2-17 years with multiple sclerosis.

The chain carries TRBV5-1 and TRBJ2-1; 15 bases line up with TRBD2. The CDR3 runs to 15 residues. Germline V gene lookup returns CDR1 SGHRS and CDR2 YFSETQ. V lost 3 bases, J lost 7 bases, and 2 bases stayed unmatched. Written as DNA, the CDR3 is TGCGCCAGCAGCTCGGGGACTAGCGGGGGGAATGAGCAGTTCTTC. Protein sequence: CASSSGTSGGNEQFF.

This clonotype was seen more than once but under ten times. The chain carries TRBV28 and TRBJ1-2, with D hard to call. V lost 3 bases, J lost 6 bases, and 11 bases lay in between. CDR1 MDHEN and CDR2 SYDVKM come from the germline V gene. The CDR3 loop spans 13 amino acids. The CDR3 here is CASSLAEGNGYTF. The DNA for the CDR3 is TGTGCCAGCAGTTTGGCCGAGGGCAATGGCTACACCTTC.

The CDR3 loop reads CASSFRTGTGGRQPQHF. The CDR3 nucleotides read TGTGCCAGCAGCTTTCGGACCGGGACAGGGGGCCGGCAGCCCCAGCATTTT. The chain joins TRBV7-9 to TRBJ1-5; 12 nucleotides line up with TRBD1. This CDR3 has 17 residues. V trimming: 3 bases; J trimming: 7 bases; junction bases outside the gene matches: 10. CDR1 is SEHNR, CDR2 FQNEAQ, per germline (reference sequence).

Only a few counts were recorded for this clonotype. The chain is built from TRBV6-5 and TRBJ1-5; D uncertain. The V gene lost 5 bases and the J gene lost 12 bases, with 8 bases spanning the gap. This CDR3 region has 10 residues. The germline V gene encodes CDR1 MNHEY and CDR2 SVGAGI. This chain's CDR3 is CASSRSVQHF. The CDR3 bases are TGTGCCAGCAGTCGATCAGTCCAGCATTTT.

J is TRBJ1-2 and V is TRBV20-1; D not resolved. Germline V gene sequence: CDR1 DFQATT, CDR2 SNEGSKA (reference sequence). The CDR3 sequence is 12 residues long. The V end lost 5 bases, the J end lost 2 bases, and 9 bases lay between the germline ends. CDR3 residues: CSAFRQNYGYTF. The CDR3 DNA reads as TGCAGTGCTTTTCGGCAGAACTATGGCTACACCTTC.

This clonotype was recorded a few times. V usage is TRBV6-5 and J usage is TRBJ2-1; the D gene is possibly TRBD2 (5 bases). Trimming cost V 6 bases and J 7 bases, with 13 bases left between them. Germline lookup yields CDR1 MNHEY and CDR2 SVGAGI. The CDR3 covers 13 residues. CDR3 loop: CASSRGLGNEQFF. Here the CDR3 DNA reads TGTGCCAGCAGCCGGGGTTTGGGGAATGAGCAGTTCTTC.